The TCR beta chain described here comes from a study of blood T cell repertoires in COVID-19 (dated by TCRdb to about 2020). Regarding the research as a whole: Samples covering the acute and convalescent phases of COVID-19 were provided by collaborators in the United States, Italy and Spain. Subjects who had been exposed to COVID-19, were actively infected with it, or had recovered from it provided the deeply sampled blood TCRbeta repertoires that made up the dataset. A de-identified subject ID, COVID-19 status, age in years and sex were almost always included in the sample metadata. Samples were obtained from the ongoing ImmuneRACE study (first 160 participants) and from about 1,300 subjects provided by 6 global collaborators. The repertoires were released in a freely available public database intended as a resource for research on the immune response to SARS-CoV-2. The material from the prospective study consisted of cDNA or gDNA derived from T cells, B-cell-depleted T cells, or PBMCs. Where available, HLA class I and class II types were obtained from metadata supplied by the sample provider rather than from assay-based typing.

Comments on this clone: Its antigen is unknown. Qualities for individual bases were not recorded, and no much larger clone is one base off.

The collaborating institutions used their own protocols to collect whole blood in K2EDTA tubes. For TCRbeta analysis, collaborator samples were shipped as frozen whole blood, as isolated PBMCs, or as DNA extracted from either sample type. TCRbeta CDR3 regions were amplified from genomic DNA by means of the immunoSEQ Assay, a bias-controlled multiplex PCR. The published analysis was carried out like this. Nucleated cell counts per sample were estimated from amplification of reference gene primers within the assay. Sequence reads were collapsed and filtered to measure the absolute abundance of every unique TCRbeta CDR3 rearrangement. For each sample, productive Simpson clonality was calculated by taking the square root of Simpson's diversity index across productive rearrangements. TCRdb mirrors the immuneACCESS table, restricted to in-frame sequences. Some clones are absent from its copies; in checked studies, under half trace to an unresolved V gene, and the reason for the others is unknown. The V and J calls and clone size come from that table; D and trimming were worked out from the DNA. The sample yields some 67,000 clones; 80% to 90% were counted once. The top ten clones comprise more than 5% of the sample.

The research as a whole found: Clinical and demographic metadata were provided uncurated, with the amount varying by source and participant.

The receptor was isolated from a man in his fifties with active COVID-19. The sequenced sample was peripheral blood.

CDR3 region: CASSPSPGLLTTDTQYF. In nucleotide form, the sequence is TGTGCCAGTAGTCCTAGTCCGGGACTCCTTACCACAGATACGCAGTATTTT. This sequence uses TRBV19 and TRBJ2-3; TRBD2 is a weak D gene call, 6 bases matching. V lost 5 bases and J lost 2 bases; the stretch between them is 20 bases long. Measured from the cysteine to the phenylalanine, the CDR3 is 17 residues long. Only the CDR3 portion is preserved as DNA: 51 bases, with reading frame beginning at the first base. CDR1 and CDR2, per the germline V gene (reference sequence), are LNHDA and SQIVND.